This entry features one TCR beta chain sequence. Antigen specificity is unknown. Assay: immunoSEQ multiplex PCR; the TCRdb copy retains only in-frame clones and omits some. Among tens of thousands of clones listed, around 90% were seen once. This sample was taken from a study of OX40 agonist ivuxolimab in advanced cancers. The overall study: The dose of intravenous ivuxolimab that patients received every 2 weeks ranged from 0.01 to 10 mg/kg. Dose-escalation cases comprised hepatocellular carcinoma, melanoma, renal cell or head and neck cancer. Whole-study findings and limits: The average count of expanded clones was higher among CD8+ T cells than among CD4+.

Germline values: CDR1 GTSNPN, CDR2 SVGIG (reference sequence). The CDR3 contains 16 residues. V was clipped by 3 bases and J by 0 bases, with 17 bases between them. The chain links TRBV30 to TRBJ1-1; D is possibly TRBD1 (5 bases). Sequencing was performed on CD4+ or CD8+ T cells sorted from blood, taken in a trial of the OX40 agonist ivuxolimab. This TCR was recovered from an adult with an advanced solid tumor such as melanoma, head and neck, liver or kidney cancer. The CDR3 loop is CAWSETGRSMNTEAFF. The CDR3, as DNA: TGTGCCTGGAGCGAAACGGGACGTTCCATGAACACTGAAGCTTTCTTT.